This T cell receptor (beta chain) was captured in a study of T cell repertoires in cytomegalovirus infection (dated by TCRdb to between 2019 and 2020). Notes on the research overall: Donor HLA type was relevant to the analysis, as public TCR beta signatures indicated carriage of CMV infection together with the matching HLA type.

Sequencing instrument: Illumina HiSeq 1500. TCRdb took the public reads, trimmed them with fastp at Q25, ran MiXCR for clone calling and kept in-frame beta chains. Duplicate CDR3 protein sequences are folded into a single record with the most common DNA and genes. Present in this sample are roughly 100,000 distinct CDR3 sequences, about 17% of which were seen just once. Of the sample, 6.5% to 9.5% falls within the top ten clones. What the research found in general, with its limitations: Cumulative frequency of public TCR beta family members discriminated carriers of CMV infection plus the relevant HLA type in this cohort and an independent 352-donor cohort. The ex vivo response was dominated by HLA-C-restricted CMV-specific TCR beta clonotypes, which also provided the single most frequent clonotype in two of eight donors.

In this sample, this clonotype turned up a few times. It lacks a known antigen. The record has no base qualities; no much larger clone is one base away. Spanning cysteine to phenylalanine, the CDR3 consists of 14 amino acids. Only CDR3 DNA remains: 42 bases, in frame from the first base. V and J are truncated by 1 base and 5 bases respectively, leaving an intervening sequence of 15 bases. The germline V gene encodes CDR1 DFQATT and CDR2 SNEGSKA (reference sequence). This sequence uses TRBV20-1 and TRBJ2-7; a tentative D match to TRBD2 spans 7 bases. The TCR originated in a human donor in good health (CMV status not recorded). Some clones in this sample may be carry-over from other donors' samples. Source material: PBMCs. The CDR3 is CSARGGGAKNEQYF. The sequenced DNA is TGCAGTGCTAGAGGAGGGGGGGCGAAGAACGAGCAGTACTTC.